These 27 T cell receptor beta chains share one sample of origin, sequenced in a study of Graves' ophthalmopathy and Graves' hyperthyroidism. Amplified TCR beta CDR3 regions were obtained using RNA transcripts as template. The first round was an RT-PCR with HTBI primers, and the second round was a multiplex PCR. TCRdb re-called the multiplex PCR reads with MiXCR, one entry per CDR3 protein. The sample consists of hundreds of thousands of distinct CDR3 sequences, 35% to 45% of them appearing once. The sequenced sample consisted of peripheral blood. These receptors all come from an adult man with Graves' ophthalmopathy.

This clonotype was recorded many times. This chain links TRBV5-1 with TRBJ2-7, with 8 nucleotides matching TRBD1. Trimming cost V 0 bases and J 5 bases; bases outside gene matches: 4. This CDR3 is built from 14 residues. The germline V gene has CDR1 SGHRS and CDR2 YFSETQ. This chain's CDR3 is CASSLGQGLHEQYF. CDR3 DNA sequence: TGCGCCAGCAGCTTGGGACAGGGGCTTCACGAGCAGTACTTC.

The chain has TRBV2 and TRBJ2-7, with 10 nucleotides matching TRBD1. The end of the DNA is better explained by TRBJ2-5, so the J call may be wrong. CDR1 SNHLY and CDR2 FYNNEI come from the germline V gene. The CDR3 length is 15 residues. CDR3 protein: CASSGTGDGSRTQYF. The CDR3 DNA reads TGTGCCAGCAGCGGGACAGGGGACGGGTCGAGGACCCAGTACTTC.

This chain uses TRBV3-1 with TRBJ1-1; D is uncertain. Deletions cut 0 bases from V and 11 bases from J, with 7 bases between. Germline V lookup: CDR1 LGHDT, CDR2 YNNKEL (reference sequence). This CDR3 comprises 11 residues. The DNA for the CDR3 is TGTGCCAGCAGCCAAGAAGGTTGGGCTTTCTTT. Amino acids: CASSQEGWAFF.

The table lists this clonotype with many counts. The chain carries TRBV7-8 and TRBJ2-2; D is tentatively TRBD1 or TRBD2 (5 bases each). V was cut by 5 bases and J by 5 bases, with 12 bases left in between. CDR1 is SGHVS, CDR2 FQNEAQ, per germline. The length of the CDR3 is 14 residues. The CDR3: CASSQGRNTGELFF. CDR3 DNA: TGTGCCAGCAGCCAGGGACGGAATACCGGGGAGCTGTTTTTT.

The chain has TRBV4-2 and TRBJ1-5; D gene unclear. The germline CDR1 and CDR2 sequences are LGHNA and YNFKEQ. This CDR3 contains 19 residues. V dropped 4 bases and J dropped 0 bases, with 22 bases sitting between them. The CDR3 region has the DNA TGTGCCAGCAGCCTAGAGGTTACCGGGATTACGTATAGCAATCAGCCCCAGCATTTT. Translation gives CASSLEVTGITYSNQPQHF.

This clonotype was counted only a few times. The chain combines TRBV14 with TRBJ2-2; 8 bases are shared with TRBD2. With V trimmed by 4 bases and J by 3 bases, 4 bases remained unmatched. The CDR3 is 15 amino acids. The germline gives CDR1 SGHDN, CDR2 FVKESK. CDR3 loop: CASSLSGIDTGELFF. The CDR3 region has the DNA TGTGCCAGCAGCCTTAGCGGGATTGACACCGGGGAGCTGTTTTTT.

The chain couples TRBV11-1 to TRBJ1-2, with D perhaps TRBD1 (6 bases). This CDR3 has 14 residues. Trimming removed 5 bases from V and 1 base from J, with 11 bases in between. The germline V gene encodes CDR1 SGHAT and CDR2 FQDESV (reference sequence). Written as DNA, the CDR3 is TGTGCCAGCAGCATACAGGGACATAACTATGGCTACACCTTC. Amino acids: CASSIQGHNYGYTF.

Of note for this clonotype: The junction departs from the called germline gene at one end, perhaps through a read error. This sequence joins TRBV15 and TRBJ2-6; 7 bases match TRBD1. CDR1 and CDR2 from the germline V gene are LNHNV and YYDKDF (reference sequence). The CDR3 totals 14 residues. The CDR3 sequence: CATSRKTGDNVLTF. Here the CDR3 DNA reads TGTGCCACCAGCAGAAAAACAGGGGACAACGTCCTGACTTTC.

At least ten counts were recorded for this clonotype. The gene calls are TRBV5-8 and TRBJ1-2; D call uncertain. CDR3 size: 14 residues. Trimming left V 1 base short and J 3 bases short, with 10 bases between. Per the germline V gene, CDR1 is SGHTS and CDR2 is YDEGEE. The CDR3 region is CASSLIRNYYGYTF. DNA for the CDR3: TGTGCCAGCAGCTTGATACGAAACTACTATGGCTACACCTTC.

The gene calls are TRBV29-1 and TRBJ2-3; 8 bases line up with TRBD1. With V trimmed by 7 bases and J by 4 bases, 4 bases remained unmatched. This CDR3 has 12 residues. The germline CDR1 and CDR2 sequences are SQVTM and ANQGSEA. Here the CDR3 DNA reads TGCAGCGCCCTGGACAGGGCAGATACGCAGTATTTT. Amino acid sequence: CSALDRADTQYF.

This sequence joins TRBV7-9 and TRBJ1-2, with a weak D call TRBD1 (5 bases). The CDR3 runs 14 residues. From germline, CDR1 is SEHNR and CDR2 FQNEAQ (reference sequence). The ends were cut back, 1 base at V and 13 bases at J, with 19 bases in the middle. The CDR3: CASSLGSGGSEFTF. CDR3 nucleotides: TGTGCCAGCAGCTTAGGGAGCGGGGGGAGTGAGTTCACCTTC.

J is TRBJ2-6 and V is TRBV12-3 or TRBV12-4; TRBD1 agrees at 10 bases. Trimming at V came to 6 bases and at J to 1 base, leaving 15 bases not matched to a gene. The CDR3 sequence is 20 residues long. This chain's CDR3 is CASSYGVPGQGISGANVLTF. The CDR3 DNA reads TGTGCCAGCAGCTACGGGGTTCCGGGACAGGGGATATCTGGGGCCAACGTCCTGACTTTC.

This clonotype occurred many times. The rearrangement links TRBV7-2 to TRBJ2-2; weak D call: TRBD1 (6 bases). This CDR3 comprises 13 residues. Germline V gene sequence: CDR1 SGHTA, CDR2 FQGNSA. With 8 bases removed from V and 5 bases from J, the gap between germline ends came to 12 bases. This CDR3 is CASRPQGTGELFF. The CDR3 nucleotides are TGTGCCAGCCGCCCTCAGGGGACCGGGGAGCTGTTTTTT.

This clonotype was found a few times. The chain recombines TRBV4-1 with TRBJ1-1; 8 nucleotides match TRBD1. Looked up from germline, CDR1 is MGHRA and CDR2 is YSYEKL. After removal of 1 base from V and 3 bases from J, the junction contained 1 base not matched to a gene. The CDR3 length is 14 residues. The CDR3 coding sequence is TGCGCCAGCAGCCAAGTACAGGGGGACACTGAAGCTTTCTTT. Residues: CASSQVQGDTEAFF.

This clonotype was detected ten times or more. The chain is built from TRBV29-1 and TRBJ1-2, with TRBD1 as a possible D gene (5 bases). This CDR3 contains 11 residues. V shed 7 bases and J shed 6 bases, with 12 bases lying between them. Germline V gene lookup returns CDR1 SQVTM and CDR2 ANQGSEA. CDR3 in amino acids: CSGGAEDGYTF. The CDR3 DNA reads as TGCAGCGGTGGGGCCGAGGATGGCTACACCTTC.

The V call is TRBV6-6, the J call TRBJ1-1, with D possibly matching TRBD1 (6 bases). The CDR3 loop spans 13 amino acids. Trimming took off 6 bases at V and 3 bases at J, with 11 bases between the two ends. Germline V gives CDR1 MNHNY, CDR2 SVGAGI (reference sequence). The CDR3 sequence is CASRPQGHTEAFF. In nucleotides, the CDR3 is TGTGCCAGCAGACCCCAGGGGCACACTGAAGCTTTCTTT.

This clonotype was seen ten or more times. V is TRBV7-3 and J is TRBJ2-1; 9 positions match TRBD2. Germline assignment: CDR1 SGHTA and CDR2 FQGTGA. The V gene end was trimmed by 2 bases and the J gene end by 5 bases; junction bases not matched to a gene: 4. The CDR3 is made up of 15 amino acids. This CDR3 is CASSLGAGGNNEQFF. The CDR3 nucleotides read TGTGCCAGCAGCTTAGGGGCGGGGGGGAACAATGAGCAGTTCTTC. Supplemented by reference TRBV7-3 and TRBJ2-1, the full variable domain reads GAGVSQTPSNKVTEKGKYVELRCDPISGHTALYWYRQSLGQGPEFLIYFQGTGAADDSGLPNDRFFAVRPEGSVSTLKIQRTERGDSAVYLCASSLGAGGNNEQFFGPGTRLTVL.

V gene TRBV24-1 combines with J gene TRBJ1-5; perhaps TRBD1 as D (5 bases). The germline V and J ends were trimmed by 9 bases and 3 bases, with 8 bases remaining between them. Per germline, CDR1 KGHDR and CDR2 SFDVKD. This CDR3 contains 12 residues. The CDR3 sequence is CATGDHNQPQHF. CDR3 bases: TGTGCCACCGGGGACCACAATCAGCCCCAGCATTTT.

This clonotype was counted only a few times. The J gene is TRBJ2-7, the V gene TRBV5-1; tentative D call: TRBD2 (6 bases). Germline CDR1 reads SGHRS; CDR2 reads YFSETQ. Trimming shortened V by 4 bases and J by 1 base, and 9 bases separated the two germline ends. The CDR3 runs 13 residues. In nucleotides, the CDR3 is TGCGCCAGCAGCAGCCGGGAGTCCTACGAGCAGTACTTC. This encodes CASSSRESYEQYF.

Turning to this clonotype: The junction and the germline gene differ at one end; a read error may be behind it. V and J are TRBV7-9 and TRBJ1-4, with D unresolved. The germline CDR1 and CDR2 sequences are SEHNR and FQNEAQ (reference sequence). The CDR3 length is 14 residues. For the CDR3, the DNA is TGTGCCAGCAGCTTGCGAGGTGATAATGAAAAACTGCTTTTT. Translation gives CASSLRGDNEKLLF. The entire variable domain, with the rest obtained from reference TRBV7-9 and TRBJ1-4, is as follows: DTGVSQNPRHKITKRGQNVTFRCDPISEHNRLYWYRQTLGQGPEFLTYFQNEAQLEKSRLLSDRFSAERPKGSFSTLEIQRTEQGDSAMYLCASSLRGDNEKLLFGSGTQLSVL.

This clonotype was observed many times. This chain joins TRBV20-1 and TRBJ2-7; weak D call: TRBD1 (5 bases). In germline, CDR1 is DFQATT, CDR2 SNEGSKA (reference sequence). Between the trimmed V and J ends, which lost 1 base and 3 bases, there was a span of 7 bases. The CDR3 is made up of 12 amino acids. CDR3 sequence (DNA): TGCAGTGCTAGAGCCACAGGCTACGAGCAGTACTTC. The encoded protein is CSARATGYEQYF.

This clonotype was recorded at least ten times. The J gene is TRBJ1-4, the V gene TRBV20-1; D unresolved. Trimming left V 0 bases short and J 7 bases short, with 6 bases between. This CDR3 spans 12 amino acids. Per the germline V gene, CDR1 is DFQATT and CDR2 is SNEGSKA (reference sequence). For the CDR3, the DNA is TGCAGTGCTAGAGACTTTGGTGAAAAACTGTTTTTT. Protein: CSARDFGEKLFF.

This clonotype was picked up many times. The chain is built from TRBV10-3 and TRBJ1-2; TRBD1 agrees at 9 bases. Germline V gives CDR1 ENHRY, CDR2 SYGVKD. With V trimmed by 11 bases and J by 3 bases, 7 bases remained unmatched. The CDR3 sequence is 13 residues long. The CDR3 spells CASRTGEDYGYTF. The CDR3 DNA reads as TGTGCCTCTAGGACAGGGGAGGACTATGGCTACACCTTC.

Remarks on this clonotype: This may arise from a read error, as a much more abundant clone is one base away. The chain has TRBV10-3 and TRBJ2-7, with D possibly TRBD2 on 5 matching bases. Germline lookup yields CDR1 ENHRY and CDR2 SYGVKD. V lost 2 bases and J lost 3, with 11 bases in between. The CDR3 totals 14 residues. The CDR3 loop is CAISEPRAYYEQYF. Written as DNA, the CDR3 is TGTGCCATCAGTGAGCCGCGGGCTTACTACGAGCAGTACTTC.

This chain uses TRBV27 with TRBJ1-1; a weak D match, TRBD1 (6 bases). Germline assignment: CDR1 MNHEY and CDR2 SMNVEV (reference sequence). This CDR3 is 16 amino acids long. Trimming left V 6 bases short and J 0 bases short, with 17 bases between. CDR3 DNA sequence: TGTGCCAGCAGCCTTGGACAGCTGGGTATGAACACTGAAGCTTTCTTT. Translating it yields CASSLGQLGMNTEAFF.

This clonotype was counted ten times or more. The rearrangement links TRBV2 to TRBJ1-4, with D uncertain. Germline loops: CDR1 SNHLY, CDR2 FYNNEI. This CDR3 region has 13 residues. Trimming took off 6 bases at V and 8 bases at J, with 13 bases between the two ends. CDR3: CASSLTLAEKLFF. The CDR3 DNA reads TGTGCCAGCAGCCTGACCTTGGCAGAAAAACTGTTTTTT.

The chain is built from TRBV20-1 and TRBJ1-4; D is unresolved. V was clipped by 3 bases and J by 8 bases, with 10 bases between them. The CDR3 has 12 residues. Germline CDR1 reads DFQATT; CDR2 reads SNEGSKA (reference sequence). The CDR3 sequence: CSASTGEEKLFF. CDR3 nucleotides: TGCAGTGCTAGTACTGGGGAAGAAAAACTGTTTTTT.